The rows below give T cell receptor beta chains drawn from one sample of a study of T cell changes during pregnancy in multiple sclerosis. Clones were read by immunoSEQ multiplex PCR, and TCRdb kept only the in-frame ones, dropping some. This table has about 36,000 clones, about nine tenths appearing once. The source material was CD4+ T cells from peripheral blood mononuclear cells, sampled in the second trimester of pregnancy. These receptors were collected from a female donor in good health, enrolled as a control in a pregnancy study. Each CDR3 is given with its conserved first and last residue. The D gene is left open where the match is weak. A clone size is listed for some rows: how often the clone was seen (once, few, many), or a class if it is expanded.

v_call: TRBV11-2
d_call: .
cdr3_length: 15
clone_size: .
j_call: TRBJ2-1
cdr3_nt: TGTGCCAGCAGCTTAGGGACCGGACAAGACAATGAGCAGTTCTTC
cdr3_aa: CASSLGTGQDNEQFF

v_call: TRBV6-5
d_call: .
cdr3_length: 14
clone_size: .
j_call: TRBJ1-6
cdr3_nt: TGTGCCAGCAAGACAGAAGTCTATAATTCACCCCTCCACTTT
cdr3_aa: CASKTEVYNSPLHF

v_call: TRBV2
d_call: .
cdr3_length: 12
clone_size: .
j_call: TRBJ2-3
cdr3_nt: TGTGCCAGCTGGACAGCCTCCAATGGGCAGTATTTT
cdr3_aa: CASWTASNGQYF

v_call: TRBV7-3
d_call: TRBD2
cdr3_length: 15
clone_size: .
j_call: TRBJ2-1
cdr3_nt: TGTGCCAGCAGCCGGGTAGCGGGGGGGCGTAATGAGCAGTTCTTC
cdr3_aa: CASSRVAGGRNEQFF

v_call: TRBV5-1
d_call: TRBD2
cdr3_length: 15
clone_size: once
j_call: TRBJ2-7
cdr3_nt: TGCGCCAGCAGTCCTAAACCGGGACTAGCGGTTCCCAAGTACTTC
cdr3_aa: CASSPKPGLAVPKYF

v_call: TRBV19
d_call: .
cdr3_length: 17
clone_size: .
j_call: TRBJ2-3
cdr3_nt: TGTGCCAGTAGTATAGCAAAGGACTACCCAAGCACAGATACGCAGTATTTT
cdr3_aa: CASSIAKDYPSTDTQYF

v_call: TRBV6-5
d_call: TRBD1
cdr3_length: 15
clone_size: .
j_call: TRBJ1-5
cdr3_nt: TGTGCCAGCAGACCGGGACAGGGTTGGTATCAGCCCCAGCATTTT
cdr3_aa: CASRPGQGWYQPQHF

v_call: TRBV9
d_call: .
cdr3_length: 15
clone_size: .
j_call: TRBJ1-6
cdr3_nt: TGTGCCAGCAGCGGATGGGAGATTTTAGGTTCACCCCTCCACTTT
cdr3_aa: CASSGWEILGSPLHF

v_call: TRBV28
d_call: TRBD1
cdr3_length: 15
clone_size: .
j_call: TRBJ2-7
cdr3_nt: TGTGCCAGCAGCCCCGGGACAGGGCTTTCCTACGAGCAGTACTTC
cdr3_aa: CASSPGTGLSYEQYF

v_call: TRBV5-4
d_call: TRBD1
cdr3_length: 14
clone_size: .
j_call: TRBJ2-7
cdr3_nt: TGTGCCAGCAGCTCGCCGGGACAGGGGTACGAGCAGTACTTC
cdr3_aa: CASSSPGQGYEQYF

v_call: TRBV5-1
d_call: TRBD1
cdr3_length: 15
clone_size: .
j_call: TRBJ2-7
cdr3_nt: TGCGCCAGCAGCTGGACCGGGGACAGGGTCTCCGAGCAGTACTTC
cdr3_aa: CASSWTGDRVSEQYF

v_call: TRBV2
d_call: .
cdr3_length: 11
clone_size: .
j_call: TRBJ2-1
cdr3_nt: TGTGCCAGCACCGACAAGCTAAAGCAGTTCTTC
cdr3_aa: CASTDKLKQFF

v_call: TRBV5-5
d_call: .
cdr3_length: 12
clone_size: .
j_call: TRBJ2-2
cdr3_nt: TGTGCCAGCAGCTTCGGGAGTGGGGAGCTGTTTTTT
cdr3_aa: CASSFGSGELFF

v_call: TRBV5-1
d_call: TRBD2
cdr3_length: 15
clone_size: once
j_call: TRBJ2-7
cdr3_nt: TGCGCCAGCAGCCCGGGGACTAGGAAGATAGACGAGCAGTACTTC
cdr3_aa: CASSPGTRKIDEQYF

v_call: TRBV7-9
d_call: .
cdr3_length: 12
clone_size: .
j_call: TRBJ2-1
cdr3_nt: TGTGCCAGCAGCTACCGGTACAATGAGCAGTTCTTC
cdr3_aa: CASSYRYNEQFF

v_call: TRBV10-2
d_call: TRBD2
cdr3_length: 16
clone_size: .
j_call: TRBJ2-1
cdr3_nt: TGCGCCAGCGGCCGCCCCCGAGGGGAGGGGACCGATGAGCAGTTCTTC
cdr3_aa: CASGRPRGEGTDEQFF

v_call: TRBV19
d_call: TRBD1
cdr3_length: 15
clone_size: .
j_call: TRBJ2-1
cdr3_nt: TGTGCCAGTACCAGGGACAGAAGCTCCTACAATGAGCAGTTCTTC
cdr3_aa: CASTRDRSSYNEQFF

v_call: TRBV9
d_call: .
cdr3_length: 15
clone_size: .
j_call: TRBJ2-1
cdr3_nt: TGTGCCAGCAGCGTAGGGGCTAGCGACTACAATGAGCAGTTCTTC
cdr3_aa: CASSVGASDYNEQFF

v_call: TRBV9
d_call: .
cdr3_length: 14
clone_size: .
j_call: TRBJ2-7
cdr3_nt: TGTGCCAGCAGCGTAGGGCTTCTGTGGCACGAGCAGTACTTC
cdr3_aa: CASSVGLLWHEQYF

v_call: TRBV2
d_call: TRBD1
cdr3_length: 13
clone_size: .
j_call: TRBJ2-2
cdr3_nt: TGTGCCAGCAGGGACAGGGGGCCCGGGGAGCTGTTTTTT
cdr3_aa: CASRDRGPGELFF

v_call: TRBV4-2
d_call: TRBD2
cdr3_length: 16
clone_size: .
j_call: TRBJ2-5
cdr3_nt: TGTGCCAGCAGCCAAGGCGGGGCTAGCGGGGTGGAGACCCAGTACTTC
cdr3_aa: CASSQGGASGVETQYF

v_call: TRBV19
d_call: .
cdr3_length: 13
clone_size: .
j_call: TRBJ1-2
cdr3_nt: TGTGCCAGTAGTCGAACAGGGTCCTATGGCTACACCTTC
cdr3_aa: CASSRTGSYGYTF

v_call: TRBV29-1
d_call: TRBD1
cdr3_length: 16
clone_size: .
j_call: TRBJ2-1
cdr3_nt: TGCAGCGTTGCGCCTGCGGCCAGGGGGAAAATCAATGAGCAGTTCTTC
cdr3_aa: CSVAPAARGKINEQFF

v_call: TRBV18
d_call: .
cdr3_length: 14
clone_size: .
j_call: TRBJ1-5
cdr3_nt: TGTGCCAGCTCACAAACAGGGCTCAATCAGCCCCAGCATTTT
cdr3_aa: CASSQTGLNQPQHF

v_call: TRBV13
d_call: TRBD2
cdr3_length: 17
clone_size: .
j_call: TRBJ2-7
cdr3_nt: TGTGCCAGCAGCTTCGGGACTAGCCTGAAGCCTGACCACGAGCAGTACTTC
cdr3_aa: CASSFGTSLKPDHEQYF

v_call: TRBV6-5
d_call: TRBD1
cdr3_length: 16
clone_size: .
j_call: TRBJ2-1
cdr3_nt: TGTGCCAGCAGTTACCCATCGGGGACAGGACCCAATGAGCAGTTCTTC
cdr3_aa: CASSYPSGTGPNEQFF

v_call: TRBV6-4
d_call: TRBD2
cdr3_length: 16
clone_size: .
j_call: TRBJ2-1
cdr3_nt: TGTGCCAGCAGTCCGGGACTAGTGGGTCTCTACAATGAGCAGTTCTTC
cdr3_aa: CASSPGLVGLYNEQFF

v_call: TRBV5-1
d_call: TRBD1
cdr3_length: 14
clone_size: .
j_call: TRBJ1-2
cdr3_nt: TGCGCCAGCAGCTTGGATGGCAGGGGGGAAGGCTACACCTTC
cdr3_aa: CASSLDGRGEGYTF

v_call: TRBV5-1
d_call: .
cdr3_length: 13
clone_size: .
j_call: TRBJ2-4
cdr3_nt: TGCGCCAGCAGCCTGGAGGGGGGGGCCATTCAGTACTTC
cdr3_aa: CASSLEGGAIQYF

v_call: TRBV15
d_call: .
cdr3_length: 13
clone_size: .
j_call: TRBJ1-2
cdr3_nt: TGTGCCACCAGCAGAGCCCCGGGGTACGGCTACACCTTC
cdr3_aa: CATSRAPGYGYTF

v_call: TRBV5-1
d_call: .
cdr3_length: 12
clone_size: .
j_call: TRBJ2-7
cdr3_nt: TGCGCCAGCAGCTCCGAGTCCTACGAGCAGTACTTC
cdr3_aa: CASSSESYEQYF

v_call: TRBV6-1
d_call: TRBD1
cdr3_length: 14
clone_size: .
j_call: TRBJ1-1
cdr3_nt: TGTGCCAGCAGTGAACTACAGGGGGCTAGTGAAGCTTTCTTT
cdr3_aa: CASSELQGASEAFF

v_call: TRBV19
d_call: .
cdr3_length: 13
clone_size: .
j_call: TRBJ1-6
cdr3_nt: TGTGCCAGTAGTAATTATAATAATTCACCCCTCCACTTT
cdr3_aa: CASSNYNNSPLHF